Below, 7 T cell receptor beta chains from the same sample are listed, as sequenced in a study of T cell responses to AZD1222 COVID-19 vaccine. Measured with immunoSEQ multiplex PCR; TCRdb has only the in-frame clones, and not every one. The sample consists of 120,000 to 150,000 clones, about 89% of them appearing once. Sequencing used peripheral blood, obtained on day 0 of AZD1222 vaccination. The receptors were sampled from an adult in good health.

This rearrangement joins TRBV5-1 to TRBJ2-3, with 8 positions matching TRBD2. Germline assignment: CDR1 SGHRS and CDR2 YFSETQ. J gave up 2 bases and V 4 bases, and 9 bases lay outside the gene matches. The CDR3 is 16 amino acids. CDR3 DNA sequence: TGCGCCAGCAGCCAAAACTTAGCGGGATTCACAGATACGCAGTATTTT. It codes for CASSQNLAGFTDTQYF.

This clone occurred once. This chain joins TRBV19 and TRBJ1-2; maybe TRBD1 (6 bases). Germline V gene data show CDR1 as LNHDA and CDR2 as SQIVND (reference sequence). This CDR3 contains 15 residues. The ends were cut back, 7 bases at V and 5 bases at J, with 20 bases in the middle. CDR3 sequence (DNA): TGTGCCAGTAATGATAAGGCAGGGGAAGGGTATGGCTACACCTTC. It encodes CASNDKAGEGYGYTF. Filled out from reference TRBV19 and TRBJ1-2, the complete variable domain reads DGGITQSPKYLFRKEGQNVTLSCEQNLNHDAMYWYRQDPGQGLRLIYYSQIVNDFQKGDIAEGYSVSREKKESFPLTVTSAQKNPTAFYLCASNDKAGEGYGYTFGSGTRLTVV.

This rearrangement joins TRBV5-6 to TRBJ1-1; D uncertain. CDR3 length: 11 residues. Germline-derived CDR1 and CDR2 are SGHDT and YYEEEE. Trimming pared 4 bases from V and 6 bases from J, leaving 7 bases between. The CDR3 bases are TGTGCCAGCAGCCTGCACTCTGAAGCTTTCTTT. The encoded protein is CASSLHSEAFF.

The V call is TRBV27, the J call TRBJ2-3; D ambiguous. The V end lost 1 base, the J end lost 6 bases, and 14 bases lay between the germline ends. CDR3 size: 15 residues. Germline V gene sequence: CDR1 MNHEY, CDR2 SMNVEV (reference sequence). The CDR3, as DNA: TGTGCCAGCAGTTTATTAGGGCCGCCCGAGGATACGCAGTATTTT. It codes for CASSLLGPPEDTQYF.

This chain connects TRBV19 to TRBJ2-1, with 11 bases fitting TRBD1. The germline V gene has CDR1 LNHDA and CDR2 SQIVND (reference sequence). With V trimmed by 8 bases and J by 2 bases, 11 bases remained unmatched. This CDR3 contains 17 residues. CDR3 nucleotide sequence: TGTGCCAGTGGACGAGGGATGGGACAGGGGGCCTACAATGAGCAGTTCTTC. It yields the protein CASGRGMGQGAYNEQFF.

The chain joins TRBV6-2 or TRBV6-3 to TRBJ1-1; D gene unclear. V was trimmed by 6 bases and J by 0 bases, leaving 11 bases between them. CDR3 length equals 14 residues. Germline CDR1 is MNHEY and CDR2 is SVGEGT. The CDR3 loop reads CASSRWQLNTEAFF. CDR3 DNA sequence: TGTGCCAGCAGCCGATGGCAGCTGAACACTGAAGCTTTCTTT.

The genes are TRBV29-1 and TRBJ2-7, with no clear D. CDR3 length: 12 amino acids. Trimming cost V 4 bases and J 3 bases, with 10 bases left between them. CDR1 SQVTM and CDR2 ANQGSEA come from the germline V gene. CDR3: CSVVGLGYEQYF. DNA of the CDR3: TGCAGCGTTGTCGGGTTAGGCTACGAGCAGTACTTC.